This T cell receptor beta chain derives from a study of blood T cell repertoires in COVID-19. Study overall: The study drew acute and convalescent COVID-19 samples from the United States, Italy and Spain. PBMCs, B-cell-depleted T cells, or T cells provided the cDNA or gDNA that made up the material.

In the original analysis: Researchers report that nucleated cell counts were estimated from reference gene primer amplification. The assay was immunoSEQ multiplex PCR, and TCRdb's table has in-frame clones only and misses some. V, J and clone size derive from that table, while D and trimming were established from the DNA sequence. Of approximately 210,000 clones listed, around four fifths are singletons. The CDR3 covers 10 residues. V gave up 5 bases and J gave up 5 bases, with 3 bases separating them. The chain is built from TRBV12-3 or TRBV12-4 and TRBJ1-1; D is uncertain. The receptor was derived from a man aged 25 to 45 with active or convalescent COVID-19. The sequenced sample was peripheral blood. DNA of the CDR3: TGTGCCAGCAGTGAGACTGAAGCTTTCTTT. Its protein is CASSETEAFF.